A single sample is the source of the 15 T cell receptor beta chains below, sequenced in a study of T cells in Graves' hyperthyroidism and ophthalmopathy. TCR beta CDR3 regions were amplified from RNA transcripts. An initial round of RT-PCR targeting the TCR CDR3 relied on the HTBI primer set. In TCRdb, the multiplex PCR reads were re-called with MiXCR into one record per CDR3 protein. The table records more than 500,000 distinct CDR3 sequences, 46% of them present only once. Specimen: peripheral blood or thyroid tissue (not recorded which). All receptors come from an adult woman with Graves' disease, either hyperthyroidism or ophthalmopathy (not recorded which).

This clonotype came up many times. This chain connects TRBV7-8 to TRBJ2-5, with TRBD2 matching over 10 bases. The CDR3 totals 16 residues. Germline lookup yields CDR1 SGHVS and CDR2 FQNEAQ. Unmatched junction bases numbered 12, after V lost 6 bases and J lost 5 bases. CDR3 protein: CASSSYSSGSQETQYF. The DNA of the CDR3 is TGTGCCAGCAGTAGTTACTCTAGCGGGAGTCAGGAGACCCAGTACTTC.

V is TRBV29-1 and J is TRBJ2-1; 8 bases match TRBD2. The CDR3 spans 12 residues. CDR1 and CDR2 from the germline V gene are SQVTM and ANQGSEA. The V segment lost 4 bases and the J segment 7 bases; nucleotides outside the gene matches: 3. DNA for the CDR3: TGCAGCGTTGGACTAGCGAAGAATGAGCAGTTCTTC. Translating gives CSVGLAKNEQFF.

The chain has TRBV29-1 and TRBJ1-4; D gene unclear. CDR1 SQVTM and CDR2 ANQGSEA come from the germline V gene. The CDR3 totals 11 residues. Trimming removed 4 bases at V and 4 bases at J, with 4 bases between. CDR3 DNA sequence: TGCAGCGTTGGGAGTAATGAAAAACTGTTTTTT. This sequence encodes CSVGSNEKLFF.

In its sample, this clonotype was seen once. The rearrangement links TRBV24-1 to TRBJ2-5, with TRBD1 matching 12 bases. Germline V gives CDR1 KGHDR, CDR2 SFDVKD. There are 18 residues in the CDR3. The V segment lost 3 bases and the J segment 5 bases; nucleotides outside the gene matches: 12. CDR3 sequence reads: CATSDPLLGTGGGETQYF. CDR3 DNA sequence: TGTGCCACCAGTGATCCCCTCTTGGGGACAGGGGGCGGGGAGACCCAGTACTTC.

This clonotype was picked up many times. V gene TRBV20-1 combines with J gene TRBJ1-5, with no clear D. Germline assignment: CDR1 DFQATT and CDR2 SNEGSKA (reference sequence). This CDR3 has 13 amino acids. Trimming removed 1 base at V and 3 bases at J, with 7 bases between. The CDR3 coding sequence is TGCAGTGCTAGAGGGTTCTCCAATCAGCCCCAGCATTTT. Protein sequence: CSARGFSNQPQHF.

V is TRBV20-1 and J is TRBJ1-5; D is uncertain. The CDR3 sequence is 15 residues long. Germline CDR1 reads DFQATT; CDR2 reads SNEGSKA (reference sequence). With 0 bases removed from V and 7 bases from J, the gap between germline ends came to 16 bases. CDR3 protein: CSARDTYSNYQPQHF. The DNA of the CDR3 is TGCAGTGCTAGAGATACGTACAGTAATTACCAGCCCCAGCATTTT.

The chain joins TRBV10-3 to TRBJ2-5, with 8 bases that match TRBD1. V gave up 11 bases and J gave up 0 bases; unmatched junction bases: 2. Looked up from germline, CDR1 is ENHRY and CDR2 is SYGVKD. This CDR3 comprises 12 residues. CDR3 DNA sequence: TGTGCCTCGACAGGGGACCAAGAGACCCAGTACTTC. This translates into CASTGDQETQYF.

The J gene is TRBJ1-6, the V gene TRBV7-8; a weak D match, TRBD1 (5 bases). V was trimmed by 1 base and J by 8 bases, leaving 15 bases between them. The CDR3 is 16 amino acids. Germline V gene data show CDR1 as SGHVS and CDR2 as FQNEAQ. The CDR3 loop reads CASSLVGGAEYSPLHF. CDR3 DNA sequence: TGTGCCAGCAGCTTAGTTGGCGGGGCGGAATATTCACCCCTCCACTTT.

This clonotype has a handful of counts. Here the CDR3 reads CASSVSGYNEQFF. CDR3 nucleotides: TGTGCCAGCAGCGTCAGCGGATACAATGAGCAGTTCTTC. The J gene is TRBJ2-1, the V gene TRBV9, with D possibly matching TRBD2 (5 bases). The germline CDR1 and CDR2 sequences are SGDLS and YYNGEE. CDR3 length: 13 residues. V lost 2 bases, J lost 4 bases, and 7 bases lay in between. Supplemented by reference TRBV9 and TRBJ2-1, the full variable domain reads DSGVTQTPKHLITATGQRVTLRCSPRSGDLSVYWYQQSLDQGLQFLIQYYNGEERAKGNILERFSAQQFPDLHSELNLSSLELGDSALYFCASSVSGYNEQFFGPGTRLTVL.

This clonotype has a count of ten or more. The gene calls are TRBV7-2 and TRBJ1-1, with no clear D. CDR1 and CDR2 (germline): SGHTA, FQGNSA. This CDR3 is built from 16 residues. Between the trimmed V and J ends, which lost 1 base and 1 base, there was a span of 13 bases. The CDR3 sequence: CASSLEGQARNTEAFF. In DNA form, the CDR3 reads TGTGCCAGCAGCTTAGAAGGCCAAGCAAGGAACACTGAAGCTTTCTTT. Looking up the rest from reference TRBV7-2 and TRBJ1-1 gives the full variable domain: GAGVSQSPSNKVTEKGKDVELRCDPISGHTALYWYRQSLGQGLEFLIYFQGNSAPDKSGLPSDRFSAERTGGSVSTLTIQRTQQEDSAVYLCASSLEGQARNTEAFFGQGTRLTVV.

This clonotype was recorded many times. This chain links TRBV4-2 with TRBJ1-4, with a weak D call TRBD1 (5 bases). Trimming stripped 4 bases from V and 3 bases from J, with 6 bases between. Germline V gene lookup returns CDR1 LGHNA and CDR2 YNFKEQ. The CDR3 has 13 amino acids. CDR3 sequence (DNA): TGTGCCAGCAGCCGGACACCTAATGAAAAACTGTTTTTT. Protein sequence: CASSRTPNEKLFF.

This rearrangement joins TRBV24-1 to TRBJ2-2, with TRBD1 matching 8 bases. The germline CDR1 and CDR2 sequences are KGHDR and SFDVKD. This CDR3 comprises 16 residues. Trimming at V came to 5 bases and at J to 5 bases, leaving 9 bases not matched to a gene. As DNA, the CDR3 is TGTGCCACCAGTGCGCAGGGGGCTTCGAGAACCGGGGAGCTGTTTTTT. Translating gives CATSAQGASRTGELFF.

The chain combines TRBV11-2 with TRBJ2-6, with 7 nucleotides matching TRBD1. The CDR3 is 16 amino acids. The germline V gene has CDR1 SGHAT and CDR2 FQNNGV. With 4 bases clipped from V and 0 bases from J, the junction kept 3 bases outside the gene matches. CDR3 DNA: TGTGCCAGCAGCTCCCGGGACAGCTCTGGGGCCAACGTCCTGACTTTC. This sequence encodes CASSSRDSSGANVLTF.

This chain uses TRBV10-3 with TRBJ2-7, with 7 positions matching TRBD1. Looked up from germline, CDR1 is ENHRY and CDR2 is SYGVKD. The trim removed 0 bases at V and 7 bases at J, leaving 12 bases unmatched. This CDR3 contains 16 residues. CDR3 bases: TGTGCCATCAGTGAGTCTTTACCCACAGGGGTCAGGGAGCAGTACTTC. Residues: CAISESLPTGVREQYF.

This clonotype was counted a few times. The genes are TRBV9 and TRBJ1-6; D not resolved. Germline values: CDR1 SGDLS, CDR2 YYNGEE. The CDR3 totals 13 residues. V was shortened by 3 bases and J by 13 bases, with 14 bases between the two germline ends. The CDR3 sequence: CASSDQRGSPLHF. DNA of the CDR3: TGTGCCAGCAGCGACCAGAGAGGTTCCCCCCTCCACTTT.